These 4 T cell receptor beta chains originate from one sample sequenced in a study of blood T cell repertoires in COVID-19. Profiling relied on immunoSEQ multiplex PCR, and the TCRdb table lists in-frame clones only, not all of them. In the table there are under 250,000 clones, around 90% of which are singletons. Specimen: peripheral blood. These receptors were obtained from a man aged 25 to 40 with COVID-19, enrolled during active disease.

V is TRBV5-1 and J is TRBJ2-5; D is unresolved. Germline-derived CDR1 and CDR2 are SGHRS and YFSETQ. The CDR3 is 12 residues long. V was clipped by 0 bases and J by 4 bases, with 4 bases between them. The CDR3 region is CASSLDTETQYF. The CDR3 bases are TGCGCCAGCAGCTTGGACACAGAGACCCAGTACTTC.

The chain has TRBV5-5 and TRBJ2-4, with D maybe TRBD1 (6 bases). V lost 2 bases, J lost 7 bases, and 13 bases lay in between. Per germline, CDR1 SGHKS and CDR2 YYEKEE (reference sequence). This CDR3 region has 14 residues. CDR3 in amino acids: CASSLRQVENIQYF. The CDR3, as DNA: TGTGCCAGCAGCTTACGACAGGTCGAGAACATTCAGTACTTC.

The rearrangement joins TRBV7-9 to TRBJ2-4, with D unclear. Germline V CDR1 and CDR2: SEHNR, FQNEAQ (reference sequence). Between the trimmed V and J ends, which lost 4 bases and 8 bases, there was a span of 9 bases. The CDR3 is 12 residues long. The CDR3: CASSYIQDIQYF. The CDR3 DNA reads TGTGCCAGCAGCTACATTCAGGACATTCAGTACTTC.

The rearrangement uses TRBV30 and TRBJ1-1; D is possibly TRBD1 (5 bases). V lost 5 bases to trimming and J lost 3 bases, with 13 bases between them. The germline V gene has CDR1 GTSNPN and CDR2 SVGIG (reference sequence). The CDR3 is 13 amino acids. CDR3 residues: CAWCRGGYTEAFF. The CDR3 bases are TGTGCCTGGTGCCGCGGGGGGTACACTGAAGCTTTCTTT.